This T cell receptor beta chain was obtained from a study of blood T cell repertoires in COVID-19. The wider study: The origin of the acute and convalescent COVID-19 samples was the United States, Italy and Spain. Sources were T cells, B-cell-depleted T cells, or PBMCs; the material itself was cDNA or gDNA.

Per the authors' pipeline: Scientists estimated how many nucleated cells there were by amplifying reference gene primers. Assay used: immunoSEQ multiplex PCR; TCRdb lists only in-frame clones, some missing. The V and J calls and clone size come from that table; D and trimming were worked out from the DNA. The sample yields approximately 190,000 clones, roughly four fifths seen once. The source of this sequence is a woman in her 40s with acute or convalescent COVID-19. The sample comprised peripheral blood.

The CDR3 sequence is CASSGRLAGAPYEQYF. DNA for the CDR3: TGTGCCAGCAGCGGAAGACTAGCGGGGGCACCCTACGAGCAGTACTTC. The rearrangement joins TRBV5-6 to TRBJ2-7, with 12 bases that match TRBD2. Germline CDR1 is SGHDT and CDR2 is YYEEEE. The CDR3 has 16 amino acids. Losses at the gene ends were 4 bases for V and 2 bases for J; bases not matched to a gene: 7.